The rows below give T cell receptor beta chains drawn from one sample of a study of T cells in Graves' hyperthyroidism and ophthalmopathy. TCRdb called the multiplex PCR reads again in MiXCR, with one record for every CDR3 protein. The repertoire holds about 360,000 distinct CDR3 sequences, about 13% seen once, with over 8.5% in the top ten. Sequenced material: blood. The receptors come from a woman aged 18-29 years with Graves' hyperthyroidism. CDR3s include the opening cysteine and the closing phenylalanine or tryptophan. D genes are given only for firm matches.

cdr3_length v_call d_call cdr3_aa
16 TRBV7-2 - CASSFITGNTFYGYTF
13 TRBV12-3/TRBV12-4 TRBD1 CASNRDSHNEQFF
18 TRBV28 TRBD1 CASSLSTGGTAGANVLTF
12 TRBV24-1 - CATSDSSYGYTF
16 TRBV19 - CASSKNPQSSYNEQFF
14 TRBV9 - CASSVDESYNEQFF
13 TRBV3-1 - CAAGAGAYNEQFF
14 TRBV5-1 - CASRAGLTLTEAFF
16 TRBV27 - CASSLWSGQTNQPQHF
16 TRBV20-1 TRBD2 CSAFIPSGRDQETQYF
13 TRBV10-3 - CAISESGPNEQFF
12 TRBV19 - CATRRVSYGYTF